The rows below give T cell receptor beta chains drawn from one sample of a study of blood T cell repertoires in COVID-19. This table comes from immunoSEQ multiplex PCR, and its TCRdb copy is limited to in-frame clones, with some not included. The sample carries about 81,000 clones, 75% to 90% recorded once. Source material: peripheral blood. The receptor source for this set is a woman older than 75 with active COVID-19. Both conserved end residues are part of each CDR3. A D gene is named only where the DNA matches it firmly. Only part of the rows carry a size: once, few, many, or a class if the clone is expanded.

TRBD2	TRBJ2-1	TRBV28	.	TGTGCCAGCAGAATCAGCGGGAGAAACGAGTTCTTC	CASRISGRNEFF
.	TRBJ2-5	TRBV12-5	.	TGTGCTAGTGGTCAAGGCGGCCAAGAGACCCAGTACTTC	CASGQGGQETQYF
TRBD1	TRBJ2-6	TRBV5-1	.	TGCGCCAGCAGCTTAGACAGGGGCCGCGGCCCTGGGGCCAACGTCCTGACTTTC	CASSLDRGRGPGANVLTF
TRBD2	TRBJ2-1	TRBV5-4	.	TGTGCCAGCAGCCCTGGGGTGCGGGGGACCTACAATGAGCAGTTCTTC	CASSPGVRGTYNEQFF
TRBD1	TRBJ2-6	TRBV10-3	.	TGTGCCATCAGTGAGTCGGGGACAGGGGGATCTGGGGCCAACGTCCTGACTTTC	CAISESGTGGSGANVLTF
TRBD1	TRBJ2-3	TRBV5-6	few	TGTGCCAGCAGCTTTCAGGGGGCGTCAGATACGCAGTATTTT	CASSFQGASDTQYF
TRBD2	TRBJ2-2	TRBV11-2	.	TGTGCCAGCAGCTATAGGGCTAGCGGGGCTTCGAACACCGGGGAGCTGTTTTTT	CASSYRASGASNTGELFF
.	TRBJ2-1	TRBV5-6	.	TGTGCCAGCAGCCAAACAGGGTTTTCCAATGAGCAGTTCTTC	CASSQTGFSNEQFF
.	TRBJ2-1	TRBV5-6	.	TGTGCCAGCAGCTCGAGACAGAGCTCCTACAATGAGCAGTTCTTC	CASSSRQSSYNEQFF
.	TRBJ2-7	TRBV19	.	TGTGCCAGTAGTATTACAGGGAGCTACGAGCAGTACTTC	CASSITGSYEQYF
.	TRBJ2-3	TRBV18	.	TGTGCCAGCTCACCACGGGACACTCACACAGATACGCAGTATTTT	CASSPRDTHTDTQYF
.	TRBJ2-7	TRBV28	.	TGTGCCAGCAGTTTAGGGCACGAGCAGTACTTC	CASSLGHEQYF
TRBD1	TRBJ1-5	TRBV4-2	.	TGTGCCAGCAGCCAAGTGTCCGGGACAGGGTTTCAGCCCCAGCATTTT	CASSQVSGTGFQPQHF
.	TRBJ2-1	TRBV18	once	TGTGCCAGCTCACGGCAGGACAATGAGCAGTTCTTC	CASSRQDNEQFF
.	TRBJ1-4	TRBV18	.	TGTGCCAGCTCACCACAACAGGGAACTGAAAAACTGTTTTTT	CASSPQQGTEKLFF
.	TRBJ2-7	TRBV3-1/TRBV3-2	.	TGTGCCAGCAGCCAAGACCCAGGGTACGGCTACGAGCAGTACTTC	CASSQDPGYGYEQYF
.	TRBJ2-5	TRBV7-9	once	TGTGCCAGCAGCTTAGGGGGGGACCAGTACTTC	CASSLGGDQYF
.	TRBJ1-2	TRBV6-5	.	TGTGCCAGCAGTTACCGAGGGTTGGACTTTAACTATGGCTACACCTTC	CASSYRGLDFNYGYTF
TRBD2	TRBJ2-1	TRBV30	.	TGTGCCTGGAGTGGAGCGGGAGTAGTCTACAATGAGCAGTTCTTC	CAWSGAGVVYNEQFF
TRBD2	TRBJ2-2	TRBV11-3	.	TGTGCCAGCAGTCGAGATAGCGGGTCATACACCGGGGAGCTGTTTTTT	CASSRDSGSYTGELFF
TRBD1	TRBJ1-6	TRBV2	.	TGTGCCACTGTATTTACCGGGACAGGGGTATCACCCCTCCACTTT	CATVFTGTGVSPLHF
.	TRBJ1-1	TRBV29-1	.	TGCAGCTCTGTTGGGGGCGCGGATCGTACTGAAGCTTTCTTT	CSSVGGADRTEAFF
.	TRBJ2-5	TRBV27	.	TGTGCCAGCAGCGGCCCGGGGGAGACCCAGTACTTC	CASSGPGETQYF
.	TRBJ1-5	TRBV6-6	.	TGTGCCAGCACCGAACCACCCGGGTCCCAACAAGGGCCCCAGCATTTT	CASTEPPGSQQGPQHF
TRBD2	TRBJ2-5	TRBV2	few	TGTGCCAGCAGCGCCCTTAGCGGGCTAGAGACCCAGTACTTC	CASSALSGLETQYF
.	TRBJ2-3	TRBV30	.	TGTGCCTGGAGTTCCCGAGGCACAGATACGCAGTATTTT	CAWSSRGTDTQYF
.	TRBJ1-1	TRBV7-9	.	TGTGCCAGCAGACCGGAGGTTGGCACTGAAGCTTTCTTT	CASRPEVGTEAFF
TRBD1	TRBJ1-2	TRBV11-2	.	TGTGCCAGCAGCTTGACAGGGGACTATGGCTACACCTTC	CASSLTGDYGYTF
TRBD2	TRBJ2-1	TRBV11-2	.	TGTGCCAGCAGCAGGGGACTAGCGGGAGGCCAACTTTACAATGAGCAGTTCTTC	CASSRGLAGGQLYNEQFF
TRBD1	TRBJ1-1	TRBV11-2	.	TGTGCCAGCAGCTTTCGGGGAGGACAGGGTGACACTGAAGCTTTCTTT	CASSFRGGQGDTEAFF
.	TRBJ1-3	TRBV27	once	TGTGCCAGCAGCCCCCTTCTCGGAAACACCATATATTTT	CASSPLLGNTIYF
.	TRBJ1-3	TRBV30	.	TGTGCCTGGAGCTCGTTCCGGGACACCATATATTTT	CAWSSFRDTIYF
.	TRBJ1-6	TRBV28	.	TGTGCCAGCACCCAAGAGGGAAATTCACCCCTCCACTTT	CASTQEGNSPLHF
.	TRBJ2-7	TRBV6-5	.	TGTGCCAGCTGGGGAGCCTACGAGCAGTACTTC	CASWGAYEQYF
TRBD2	TRBJ2-5	TRBV7-2	.	TGTGCCAGCAGCTCACTAGGGCTAGCGGAAGAGACCCAGTACTTC	CASSSLGLAEETQYF
.	TRBJ2-4	TRBV7-9	.	TGTGCCAGCAGCCCTTCCGAGAGGCACTACACCCTCAAAAACATTCAGTACTTC	CASSPSERHYTLKNIQYF
.	TRBJ2-2	TRBV11-2	.	TGTGCCAGCAGCTTTCCCGCCGGGGAGCTGTTTTTT	CASSFPAGELFF